This note documents a single T cell receptor (beta chain) sequence. This table comes from immunoSEQ multiplex PCR, and its TCRdb copy is limited to in-frame clones, with some not included. Among under 35,000 clones, around 70% were seen once, and the ten largest hold roughly 0.48%. The CDR3 has 14 amino acids. The V gene lost 7 bases and the J gene lost 12 bases, with 24 bases spanning the gap. Germline V gene sequence: CDR1 MNHNS, CDR2 SASEGT. The entry originates in a study of STAT5B mutations in CD4+ large granular lymphocyte leukemia. The chain is built from TRBV6-1 and TRBJ1-2; D call uncertain. The TCR sequence derives from a human donor in good health. Specimen: CD4+ T cells from blood buffy coats. The CDR3 reads CASNSGRNYLVHTF. The CDR3 nucleotides are TGTGCCAGCAACTCCGGACGGAACTACCTCGTGCACACCTTC.